What follows are 22 T cell receptor beta chains derived from one specimen sequenced in a study of blood T cell repertoires in COVID-19. Clones were read by immunoSEQ multiplex PCR, and TCRdb kept only the in-frame ones, dropping some. The data show a few hundred thousand clones, with 80% to 90% seen just once and about 3.5% held by the top ten. The sequencing sample was made of PBMCs or T cells enriched from blood (not recorded which). All receptors come from a young woman in a cohort exposed to, infected with or recovered from COVID-19 (not recorded which).

The V call is TRBV7-3, the J call TRBJ2-5, with TRBD2 identical over 10 bases. Germline CDR1 SGHTA, CDR2 FQGTGA. V trimming: 4 bases; J trimming: 4 bases; junction bases outside the gene matches: 0. The CDR3 contains 13 residues. The DNA of the CDR3 is TGTGCCAGCAGCTCTAGCGGGAGAGAGACCCAGTACTTC. It codes for CASSSSGRETQYF.

The chain combines TRBV28 with TRBJ1-5, with D unclear. The V gene lost 5 bases and the J gene lost 6 bases, with 11 bases spanning the gap. Germline V CDR1 and CDR2: MDHEN, SYDVKM. This CDR3 is built from 13 residues. The CDR3 protein is CASSPPTVQPQHF. As DNA, the CDR3 is TGTGCCAGCAGTCCCCCCACAGTTCAGCCCCAGCATTTT.

The chain carries TRBV9 and TRBJ2-1, with D tentatively TRBD2 (5 bases). The CDR3 spans 14 residues. V lost 3 bases and J lost 5, with 12 bases in between. CDR1 and CDR2 (germline): SGDLS, YYNGEE. The CDR3 DNA reads as TGTGCCAGCAGCGGGCCACCGACTAACAATGAGCAGTTCTTC. Translated: CASSGPPTNNEQFF. Drawing the rest from reference TRBV9 and TRBJ2-1, the complete variable domain is DSGVTQTPKHLITATGQRVTLRCSPRSGDLSVYWYQQSLDQGLQFLIQYYNGEERAKGNILERFSAQQFPDLHSELNLSSLELGDSALYFCASSGPPTNNEQFFGPGTRLTVL.

The rearrangement uses TRBV10-1 and TRBJ2-7, with 7 bases that match TRBD1. V shed 3 bases and J 4 bases; nucleotides not matched to a gene: 6. The germline gives CDR1 WNHNN, CDR2 SYGVQD (reference sequence). This CDR3 has 14 residues. The CDR3 DNA is TGCGCCAGCAGTGAAACAGGGGAAGTATACGAGCAGTACTTC. It translates to CASSETGEVYEQYF.

This chain joins TRBV19 and TRBJ1-5; TRBD1 might be the D (6 bases). This CDR3 has 14 residues. The germline V and J ends were trimmed by 9 bases and 3 bases, with 15 bases remaining between them. Per germline, CDR1 LNHDA and CDR2 SQIVND (reference sequence). CDR3 nucleotides: TGTGCCAGCGGGGCACAGGGTACCAATCAGCCCCAGCATTTT. Protein: CASGAQGTNQPQHF. Filled out from reference TRBV19 and TRBJ1-5, the complete variable domain reads DGGITQSPKYLFRKEGQNVTLSCEQNLNHDAMYWYRQDPGQGLRLIYYSQIVNDFQKGDIAEGYSVSREKKESFPLTVTSAQKNPTAFYLCASGAQGTNQPQHFGDGTRLSIL.

The rearrangement links TRBV11-3 to TRBJ2-7, with 7 bases aligning to TRBD1. The CDR3 consists of 16 residues. J gave up 0 bases and V 1 base, and 6 bases lay outside the gene matches. Germline V lookup: CDR1 SGHNT, CDR2 YENEEA. The CDR3 sequence is CASSLGTGTDSYEQYF. In nucleotides, the CDR3 is TGTGCCAGCAGCTTAGGGACCGGGACAGACTCCTACGAGCAGTACTTC. Full variable domain (outside the CDR3, taken from reference TRBV11-3 and TRBJ2-7): EAGVVQSPRYKIIEKKQPVAFWCNPISGHNTLYWYLQNLGQGPELLIRYENEEAVDDSQLPKDRFSAERLKGVDSTLKIQPAELGDSAVYLCASSLGTGTDSYEQYFGPGTRLTVT.

This rearrangement joins TRBV5-1 to TRBJ1-3; D unresolved. V was cut by 0 bases and J by 2 bases, with 3 bases left in between. Germline V gene data show CDR1 as SGHRS and CDR2 as YFSETQ. This CDR3 contains 13 residues. CDR3 nucleotide sequence: TGCGCCAGCAGCTTGGACACTGGAAACACCATATATTTT. Protein: CASSLDTGNTIYF.

The chain links TRBV7-2 to TRBJ2-2; no definite D call. CDR3 length equals 14 residues. V was trimmed by 3 bases and J by 2 bases, leaving 7 bases between them. The germline V gene has CDR1 SGHTA and CDR2 FQGNSA. The CDR3: CASSFGHNTGELFF. The CDR3 nucleotides are TGTGCCAGCAGCTTTGGGCATAACACCGGGGAGCTGTTTTTT.

V gene TRBV7-9 combines with J gene TRBJ2-5, with TRBD2 identical over 8 bases. The CDR3 length is 14 residues. Germline V gene sequence: CDR1 SEHNR, CDR2 FQNEAQ (reference sequence). The trim removed 5 bases at V and 1 base at J, leaving 3 bases unmatched. The CDR3 coding sequence is TGTGCCAGCAGCCCAACTAGCGGCCAAGAGACCCAGTACTTC. Translated, it gives CASSPTSGQETQYF. Full variable domain (outside the CDR3, taken from reference TRBV7-9 and TRBJ2-5): DTGVSQNPRHKITKRGQNVTFRCDPISEHNRLYWYRQTLGQGPEFLTYFQNEAQLEKSRLLSDRFSAERPKGSFSTLEIQRTEQGDSAMYLCASSPTSGQETQYFGPGTRLLVL.

The rearrangement links TRBV2 to TRBJ1-6; D perhaps matches TRBD1 (6 bases). The CDR3 is 13 amino acids. V was clipped by 6 bases and J by 7 bases, with 10 bases between them. From germline, CDR1 is SNHLY and CDR2 FYNNEI. CDR3 in amino acids: CASSGQINSPLHF. The CDR3 bases are TGTGCCAGCAGCGGACAGATCAATTCACCCCTCCACTTT.

This rearrangement joins TRBV19 to TRBJ2-1, with 12 positions matching TRBD2. The CDR3 totals 15 residues. CDR1 is LNHDA and CDR2 is SQIVND in the germline V gene (reference sequence). The V gene end was trimmed by 7 bases and the J gene end by 7 bases; junction bases not matched to a gene: 8. CDR3 sequence: CASTGLAGMGNEQFF. Here the CDR3 DNA reads TGTGCCAGTACCGGACTAGCGGGAATGGGTAATGAGCAGTTCTTC.

The rearrangement links TRBV4-1 to TRBJ1-2; D ambiguous. The CDR3 length is 14 residues. Germline values: CDR1 MGHRA, CDR2 YSYEKL. The ends were cut back, 2 bases at V and 8 bases at J, with 15 bases in the middle. The DNA for the CDR3 is TGCGCCAGCAGCCAACCACACACGACGGAGGGCTACACCTTC. This sequence encodes CASSQPHTTEGYTF.

The genes are TRBV3-1 (or the pseudogene TRBV3-2) and TRBJ2-5, with D perhaps matching TRBD1 (8 bases). The CDR3 is made up of 16 amino acids. The V and J ends lost 4 bases and 4 bases respectively, with 19 bases between them. CDR1 and CDR2 from the germline V gene are LGHDT and YNNKEL (reference sequence). For the CDR3, the DNA is TGTGCCAGCAGCCCCTATGGAGCGGGGACAGGAGAGACCCAGTACTTC. Protein: CASSPYGAGTGETQYF.

The genes are TRBV5-8 and TRBJ2-5, with 10 bases aligning to TRBD1. The CDR3 is made up of 15 amino acids. V shed 4 bases, J shed 9 bases, and the junction held 12 bases outside the gene matches. In germline, CDR1 is SGHTS, CDR2 YDEGEE. CDR3 DNA: TGTGCCAGCAGCACCTCCGGGACAGGGGCCGGGGCCCAGTACTTC. It translates to CASSTSGTGAGAQYF.

The chain links TRBV7-3 to TRBJ2-5; D may be TRBD1 (6 bases). The CDR3 length is 14 residues. Germline CDR1 SGHTA, CDR2 FQGTGA. Deletions cut 5 bases from V and 2 bases from J, with 12 bases between. DNA of the CDR3: TGTGCCAGCAGCCCAGGACAGACGCAAGAGACCCAGTACTTC. Protein: CASSPGQTQETQYF.

Only one count was recorded for this clone. The chain recombines TRBV5-5 with TRBJ1-2; D is undetermined. Trimming took 4 bases from V and 6 from J, leaving 16 bases between them. The CDR3 runs to 14 residues. CDR1 and CDR2 from the germline V gene are SGHKS and YYEKEE (reference sequence). This CDR3 is CASSGGSSFHGYTF. In DNA form, the CDR3 reads TGTGCCAGCAGCGGCGGTAGCTCTTTCCATGGCTACACCTTC.

CDR3 in amino acids: CASSLDLYGYTF. CDR3 in DNA: TGTGCCAGCAGCTTAGATCTATATGGCTACACCTTC. The chain couples TRBV11-2 to TRBJ1-2; D is ambiguous. Germline values: CDR1 SGHAT, CDR2 FQNNGV. The CDR3 contains 12 residues. V lost 0 bases, J lost 5 bases, and 4 bases lay in between.

The chain carries TRBV18 and TRBJ1-5; D ambiguous. The V and J ends lost 3 bases and 4 bases respectively, with 4 bases between them. This CDR3 has 12 residues. Germline loops: CDR1 KGHSH, CDR2 LQKENI. The CDR3 loop is CASSPPNQPQHF. The CDR3 region has the DNA TGTGCCAGCTCACCTCCGAATCAGCCCCAGCATTTT.

The gene calls are TRBV5-1 and TRBJ1-6, with D unclear. The V gene lost 6 bases and the J gene lost 7 bases, with 17 bases spanning the gap. This CDR3 region has 15 residues. Germline V gene data show CDR1 as SGHRS and CDR2 as YFSETQ. For the CDR3, the DNA is TGCGCCAGCACCCCCGCGGCAGCATTAAATTCACCCCTCCACTTT. Translated: CASTPAAALNSPLHF.

This rearrangement joins TRBV19 to TRBJ1-6; D is possibly TRBD1 (6 bases). CDR3 length: 14 amino acids. V was cut by 5 bases and J by 7 bases, with 12 bases left in between. The germline V gene encodes CDR1 LNHDA and CDR2 SQIVND (reference sequence). The CDR3 here is CASSGDRTNSPLHF. The CDR3 nucleotides read TGTGCCAGTAGTGGTGACAGGACCAATTCACCCCTCCACTTT.

The gene calls are TRBV3-1 (or the pseudogene TRBV3-2) and TRBJ2-1; 7 bases map to TRBD1. The CDR3 is made up of 15 amino acids. Germline CDR1 and CDR2: LGHDT and YNNKEL (reference sequence). V trimming: 4 bases; J trimming: 6 bases; junction bases outside the gene matches: 9. CDR3 nucleotide sequence: TGTGCCAGCAGCCGTGGGACAGCCTCGGGCAATGAGCAGTTCTTC. It codes for CASSRGTASGNEQFF.

The rearrangement uses TRBV7-3 and TRBJ1-1; a possible D gene is TRBD1 (5 bases). This CDR3 is 13 amino acids long. Germline V gene data show CDR1 as SGHTA and CDR2 as FQGTGA. V shed 5 bases and J shed 1 base, with 8 bases lying between them. CDR3 sequence: CASSQDRNTEAFF. Here the CDR3 DNA reads TGTGCCAGCAGCCAAGACAGGAACACTGAAGCTTTCTTT.